This TCR beta chain emerged from a study of T cell repertoires in ileal Crohn's disease. V shed 4 bases, J shed 2 bases, and the junction held 9 bases outside the gene matches. The CDR3 consists of 15 residues. Germline V lookup: CDR1 SGHKS, CDR2 YYEKEE (reference sequence). Profiled with immunoSEQ multiplex PCR; TCRdb holds only in-frame clones, not every one. The sample comprises about 6,000 clones, approximately 78% of which are singletons, and approximately 6.5% rests with the top ten. Regarding time point: proximal margin of the surgical specimen (macroscopically non-inflamed). To note about this clone: Other DNA sequences from this sample encode an identical CDR3 as well.

This chain links TRBV5-5 with TRBJ2-7; TRBD1 agrees at 7 bases. Material for sequencing was ileal tissue. The sequence derives from an adult with Crohn's disease. CDR3 nucleotides: TGTGCCAGCAGCCCCGGGACAGCGCCCACCTACGAGCAGTACTTC. It translates to CASSPGTAPTYEQYF.